The source of this T cell receptor beta chain is a study of cytomegalovirus exposure and HLA in healthy donors. Notes on the study in general: Available immune exposure information covered CMV serostatus only. The study reported that TCR beta sequences accurately predicted HLA-A and HLA-B alleles in most subjects.

The CDR3 loop spans 15 amino acids. Germline V lookup: CDR1 SGHNT, CDR2 YYREEE (reference sequence). With V trimmed by 3 bases and J by 5 bases, 5 bases remained unmatched. On this clone itself: Antigen: not known.

PCR was performed using 60 Vbeta and 13 Jbeta primers. The assay was immunoSEQ multiplex PCR, and TCRdb's table has in-frame clones only and misses some. The repertoire holds 110,000 or so clones, with 60% to 80% as singletons. Sample: PBMCs. This receptor was taken from a man aged 45-65 years in good health and CMV-seropositive. The chain joins TRBV5-4 to TRBJ2-1; 10 positions agree with TRBD2. The CDR3 coding sequence is TGTGCCAGCAGCTGGGGACTAGCGAGCCACAATGAGCAGTTCTTC. Protein product: CASSWGLASHNEQFF. The whole variable domain, filled in from reference TRBV5-4 and TRBJ2-1, reads ETGVTQSPTHLIKTRGQQVTLRCSSQSGHNTVSWYQQALGQGPQFIFQYYREEENGRGNFPPRFSGLQFPNYSSELNVNALELDDSALYLCASSWGLASHNEQFFGPGTRLTVL.